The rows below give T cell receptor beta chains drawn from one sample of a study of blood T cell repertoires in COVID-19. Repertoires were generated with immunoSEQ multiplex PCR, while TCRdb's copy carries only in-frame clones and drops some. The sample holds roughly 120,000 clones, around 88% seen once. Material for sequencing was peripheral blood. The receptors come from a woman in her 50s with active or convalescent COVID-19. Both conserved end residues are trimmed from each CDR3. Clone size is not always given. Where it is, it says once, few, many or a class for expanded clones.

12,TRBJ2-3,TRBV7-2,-,ASSLARGSDTQY
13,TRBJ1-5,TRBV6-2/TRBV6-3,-,ASSYRTGGGQPQH
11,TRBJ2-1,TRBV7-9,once,ASSPRNYNEQF
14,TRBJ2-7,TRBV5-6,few,ASSIRVGLREGEQY
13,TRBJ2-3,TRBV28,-,ASSSWTGVGDTQY
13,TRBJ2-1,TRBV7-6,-,ASSLSQGFANEQF
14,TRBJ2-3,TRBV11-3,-,ASSLGLAGASDTQY
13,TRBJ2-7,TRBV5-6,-,ASTYQGGPTYEQY
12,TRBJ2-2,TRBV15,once,ASQDRVNTGELF
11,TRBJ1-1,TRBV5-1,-,ASRYTGDTEAF